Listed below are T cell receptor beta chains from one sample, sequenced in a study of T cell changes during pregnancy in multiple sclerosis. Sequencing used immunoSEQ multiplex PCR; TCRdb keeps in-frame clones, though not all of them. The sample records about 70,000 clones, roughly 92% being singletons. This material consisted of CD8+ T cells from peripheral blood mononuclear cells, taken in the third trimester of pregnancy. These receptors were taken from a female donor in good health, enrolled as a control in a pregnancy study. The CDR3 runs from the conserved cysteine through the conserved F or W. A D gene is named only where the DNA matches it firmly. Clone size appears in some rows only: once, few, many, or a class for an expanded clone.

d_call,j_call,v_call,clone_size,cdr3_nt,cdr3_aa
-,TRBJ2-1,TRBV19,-,TGTGCCAGTAGTATCGGGGACTTCTTCTCCTACAATGAGCAGTTCTTC,CASSIGDFFSYNEQFF
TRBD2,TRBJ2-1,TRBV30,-,TGTGCCTGGAGTGGGGTGACTAGCGGGGGGGCGGTGGATGAGCAGTTCTTC,CAWSGVTSGGAVDEQFF
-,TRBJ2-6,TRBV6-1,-,TGTGCCAGCAGTGACGAGGCGTCGTGGAGGGGGGCCAACGTCCTGACTTTC,CASSDEASWRGANVLTF
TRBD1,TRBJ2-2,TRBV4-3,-,TGCGCCAGCAGCCACGGGACAGGGAACACCGGGGAGCTGTTTTTT,CASSHGTGNTGELFF
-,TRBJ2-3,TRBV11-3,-,TGTGCCAGCAGCTCCACACCAGCAGATACGCAGTATTTT,CASSSTPADTQYF
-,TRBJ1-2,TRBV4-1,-,TGCGCCAGCAGCCCCGAGGAGGGACTAATCTATGGCTACACCTTC,CASSPEEGLIYGYTF
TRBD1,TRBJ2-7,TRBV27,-,TGTGCCAGCAGTCCCGGGACAGAGAAGATCCCCTACGAGCAGTACTTC,CASSPGTEKIPYEQYF
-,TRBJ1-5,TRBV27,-,TGTGCCAGCAGTTCGGACAGTTATAGCAATCAGCCCCAGCATTTT,CASSSDSYSNQPQHF
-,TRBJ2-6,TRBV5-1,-,TGCGCCAGCAGCCTTTGGGGGGAAGGGGCCAGCTCTGGGGCCAACGTCCTGACTTTC,CASSLWGEGASSGANVLTF
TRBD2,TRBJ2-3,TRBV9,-,TGTGCCAGCAGCGTAGCGGGGGGGCGCACAGATACGCAGTATTTT,CASSVAGGRTDTQYF
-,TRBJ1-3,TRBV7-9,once,TGTGCCAGCACCACAGGGTCCTCTGGAAACACCATATATTTT,CASTTGSSGNTIYF
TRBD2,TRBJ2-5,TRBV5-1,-,TGCGCCAGCAGCTTGAGCTTGGGGGGGGTCCAAGAGACCCAGTACTTC,CASSLSLGGVQETQYF
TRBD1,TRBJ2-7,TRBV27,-,TGTGCCAGCGGGACGGGACAGGACTACGAGCAGTACTTC,CASGTGQDYEQYF
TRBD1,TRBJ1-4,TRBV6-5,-,TGTGCCAGCAGTCTCTTACAGGGGGCGAATGAAAAACTGTTTTTT,CASSLLQGANEKLFF
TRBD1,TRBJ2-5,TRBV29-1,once,TGCAGCGTTGTGACAGGGGGTTTCCAAGAGACCCAGTACTTC,CSVVTGGFQETQYF
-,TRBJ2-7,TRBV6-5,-,TGTGCCAGCAGTTATACTCTCTCTGAGCAGTACTTC,CASSYTLSEQYF
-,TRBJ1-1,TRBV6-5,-,TGTGCCAGCAGTTACTCGACGCTGGGCGCTGAAGCTTTCTTT,CASSYSTLGAEAFF
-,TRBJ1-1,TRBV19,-,TGTGCCGTCTTACAGGGCTTTGAAGCTTTCTTT,CAVLQGFEAFF
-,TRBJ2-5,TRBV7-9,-,TGTGCCAGCAGCGCAATAGTAGAGACCCAGTACTTC,CASSAIVETQYF
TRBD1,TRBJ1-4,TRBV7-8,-,TGTGCCAGCCGACGGACAGGGATGGAAAAACTGTTTTTT,CASRRTGMEKLFF
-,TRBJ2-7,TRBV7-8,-,TGTGCCAGCAGCCCACTGGGCAGCCAGGGGTACGAGCAGTACTTC,CASSPLGSQGYEQYF
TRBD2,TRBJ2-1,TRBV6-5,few,TGTGCCAGCAGTTCCCCTCTAGCGGGGGAGTACGATGAGCAGTTCTTC,CASSSPLAGEYDEQFF
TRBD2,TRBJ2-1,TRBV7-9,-,TGTGCCAGCAGACAAAATCTAGCGGGGGGGCGGGGTGAGCAGTTCTTC,CASRQNLAGGRGEQFF
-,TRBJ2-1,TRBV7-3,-,TGTGCCAGCAGCTTATCCCACCTAGCGTCCCCTTACAATGAGCAGTTCTTC,CASSLSHLASPYNEQFF
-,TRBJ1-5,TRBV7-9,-,TGTGCCAGCAGAGCAGGGAGCAATCAGCCCCAGCATTTT,CASRAGSNQPQHF
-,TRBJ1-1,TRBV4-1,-,TGCGCCAGCAGCCAATTGAGCACTGAAGCTTTCTTT,CASSQLSTEAFF
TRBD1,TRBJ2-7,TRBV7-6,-,TGTGCCAGCAGCTCCCGGGACAGTAGGGGCGAGCAGTACTTC,CASSSRDSRGEQYF
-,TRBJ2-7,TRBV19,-,TGTGCCAGTAGTATAGATACGGGTGGGGGGGCTTACTACGAGCAGTACTTC,CASSIDTGGGAYYEQYF
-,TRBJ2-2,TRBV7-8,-,TGTGCCAGCAGCTTCTGGACAGCCCAAAGGAACACCGGGGAGCTGTTTTTT,CASSFWTAQRNTGELFF
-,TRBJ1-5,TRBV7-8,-,TGTGCCAGCAGCTTAGGTAATAGCAATCAGCCCCAGCATTTT,CASSLGNSNQPQHF
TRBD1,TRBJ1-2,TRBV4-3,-,TGCGCCAGCAGCCACGGAGCACGGACAGGGGAGTTCTCTGGCTACACCTTC,CASSHGARTGEFSGYTF
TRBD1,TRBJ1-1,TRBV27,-,TGTGCCAGCACCCCTCAGGGGGCAAACACTGAAGCTTTCTTT,CASTPQGANTEAFF
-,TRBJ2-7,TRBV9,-,TGTGCCAGCAGCGCTAGTACCGACGAGCAGTACTTC,CASSASTDEQYF
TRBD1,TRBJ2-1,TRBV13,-,TGTGCCAGCAGCTTAGCCCTGGGACAGGGGGCCGTAAAGCAGTTCTTC,CASSLALGQGAVKQFF
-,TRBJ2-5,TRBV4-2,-,TGTGCCAGCAGCCAATTGGACAGAGAAGAGACCCAGTACTTC,CASSQLDREETQYF
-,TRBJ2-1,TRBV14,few,TGTGCCAGCAGCCCTGCCAGCTCCTACAATGAGCAGTTCTTC,CASSPASSYNEQFF
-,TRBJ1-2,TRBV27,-,TGTGCCAGCAGGGGCGGGGCGTATGGCTACACCTTC,CASRGGAYGYTF
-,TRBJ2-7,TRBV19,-,TGTGCCAGTAGTATGGGCCAGGCATACGAGCAGTACTTC,CASSMGQAYEQYF
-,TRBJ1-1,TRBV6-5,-,TGTGCCAGCAGTTATGGGCCCACTGAAGCTTTCTTT,CASSYGPTEAFF
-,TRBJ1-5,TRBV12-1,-,TGTGCCAGCGCCGGACCCCGTCGGGAGGATCAGCCCCAGCATTTT,CASAGPRREDQPQHF
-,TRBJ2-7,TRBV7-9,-,TGTGCCAGCAGGTCCCCGGTCGAATACGAGCAGTACTTC,CASRSPVEYEQYF
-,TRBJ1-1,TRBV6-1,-,TGTGCCAGCACCAGGGGAGAGATCACTGAAGCTTTCTTT,CASTRGEITEAFF
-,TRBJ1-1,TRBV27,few,TGTGCCAGCAGTTCCCAGGGGGAAGCTTTCTTT,CASSSQGEAFF
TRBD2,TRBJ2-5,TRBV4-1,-,TGCGCCAGCAGCCAAAGGACTAGCGGGGGTGAGACCCAGTACTTC,CASSQRTSGGETQYF
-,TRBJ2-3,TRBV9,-,TGTGCCAGCAGCGTAGACCCCCCTTCGGCGCAGTATTTT,CASSVDPPSAQYF
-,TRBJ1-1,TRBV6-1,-,TGTGCCAGCAGTGCCGACGAGTCTAGGGCTTTCTTT,CASSADESRAFF